This TCR beta chain was obtained from a study of blood T cell repertoires in COVID-19. Per the original data handling: Reference gene primers were amplified, and this amplification served to estimate nucleated cell counts. The method was immunoSEQ multiplex PCR; TCRdb's version includes in-frame clones alone and lacks a portion of them. V and J calls plus clone size are reproduced from that table; the DNA served to infer D and trimming. This sample has 230,000 or so clones, with 80% to 85% found just once. Adults between roughly 18 and 90 years of age took part from about two dozen US areas. Participants' reported clinical history set cohort assignment. CDR3 length equals 13 residues. The ends were cut back, 6 bases at V and 4 bases at J, with 12 bases in the middle.

V usage is TRBV12-3 or TRBV12-4 and J usage is TRBJ1-1; a weak D match, TRBD1 (5 bases). This sequence originates from a man aged 50-60 years who had recovered from COVID-19. The sequencing input was PBMCs or T cells enriched from blood (not recorded which). The CDR3 loop reads CASSPTRGTEAFF. The CDR3 DNA is TGTGCCAGCAGCCCCACAAGGGGCACTGAAGCTTTCTTT.